The 11 T cell receptor beta chains below all came from one sample that was sequenced in a study of T-cell memory formation after mild COVID-19. MiXCR, run by TCRdb on the 5' RACE reads, gives a single entry per CDR3 protein. Here the sample spans tens of thousands of distinct CDR3 sequences, roughly 21% being singletons. Sequencing was done on a sample of PBMCs or a T cell subset sorted from them (not recorded which). These receptors all stem from an adult who had mild COVID-19 (a few samples of this study predate the infection). Cell type and time point are not known.

The J gene is TRBJ1-2, the V gene TRBV12-3 or TRBV12-4, with D perhaps TRBD1 (5 bases). V was clipped by 6 bases and J by 3 bases, with 11 bases between them. The CDR3 has 13 residues. As DNA, the CDR3 is TGTGCCAGCAGCCCAGGGACGGACTATGGCTACACCTTC. Protein product: CASSPGTDYGYTF.

The chain employs TRBV25-1 and TRBJ2-1; no clear D. Between the trimmed V and J ends, which lost 3 bases and 1 base, there was a span of 4 bases. CDR1 is MGHDK, CDR2 SYGVNS, per germline. This CDR3 is built from 13 residues. The CDR3 region has the DNA TGTGCCAGCAGTGAGGGATCCTACAATGAGCAGTTCTTC. Its protein product is CASSEGSYNEQFF.

The chain links TRBV11-3 to TRBJ2-2; TRBD2 agrees at 7 bases. Looked up from germline, CDR1 is SGHNT and CDR2 is YENEEA. V shed 6 bases, J shed 7 bases, and the junction held 11 bases outside the gene matches. The CDR3 is made up of 15 amino acids. The CDR3 sequence is CASRPQSGAGGELFF. The CDR3 DNA follows: TGTGCCAGCAGACCTCAAAGCGGGGCTGGCGGGGAGCTGTTTTTT.

This clonotype was detected only a few times. This chain uses TRBV7-9 with TRBJ1-6, with a possible D match to TRBD1 (6 bases). V was cut by 2 bases and J by 8 bases, with 19 bases left in between. Per germline, CDR1 SEHNR and CDR2 FQNEAQ (reference sequence). The length of the CDR3 is 17 residues. CDR3 region: CASSLRGSGGAHSPLHF. Written as DNA, the CDR3 is TGTGCCAGCAGCTTAAGGGGGAGTGGGGGCGCACATTCACCCCTCCACTTT.

The J gene is TRBJ1-2, the V gene TRBV7-9, with D possibly matching TRBD1 (5 bases). CDR1 SEHNR and CDR2 FQNEAQ come from the germline V gene (reference sequence). CDR3 length: 14 amino acids. V lost 5 bases and J 4 bases, leaving 14 bases between the germline ends. Here the CDR3 reads CASSERDSTYGYTF. The CDR3 DNA reads as TGTGCCAGCAGCGAGCGGGACTCTACCTATGGCTACACCTTC. Filled out from reference TRBV7-9 and TRBJ1-2, the complete variable domain reads DTGVSQNPRHKITKRGQNVTFRCDPISEHNRLYWYRQTLGQGPEFLTYFQNEAQLEKSRLLSDRFSAERPKGSFSTLEIQRTEQGDSAMYLCASSERDSTYGYTFGSGTRLTVV.

The sample holds many counts of this clonotype. The chain couples TRBV3-1 to TRBJ2-7; no clear D. Trimming took off 6 bases at V and 6 bases at J, with 9 bases between the two ends. Germline values: CDR1 LGHDT, CDR2 YNNKEL (reference sequence). This CDR3 is built from 11 residues. CDR3 sequence reads: CASSSLIEQYF. The CDR3 bases are TGTGCCAGCAGTTCCCTAATCGAGCAGTACTTC.

This clonotype was recorded at least ten times. The chain employs TRBV2 and TRBJ2-7; D is uncertain. The germline V and J ends were trimmed by 2 bases and 0 bases, with 8 bases remaining between them. Germline values: CDR1 SNHLY, CDR2 FYNNEI. The CDR3 has 14 amino acids. In DNA, the CDR3 is TGTGCCAGCAGTGAATCCATTAGCTCCTACGAGCAGTACTTC. Protein: CASSESISSYEQYF.

V gene TRBV5-1 combines with J gene TRBJ2-1; D uncertain. V gave up 4 bases and J gave up 5 bases, with 13 bases separating them. The CDR3 covers 14 residues. Germline values: CDR1 SGHRS, CDR2 YFSETQ. In nucleotides, the CDR3 is TGCGCCAGCAGCCTGGGCCGAGGAAACAATGAGCAGTTCTTC. The encoded protein is CASSLGRGNNEQFF. The variable domain in full, with the rest retrieved from reference TRBV5-1 and TRBJ2-1, is KAGVTQTPRYLIKTRGQQVTLSCSPISGHRSVSWYQQTPGQGLQFLFEYFSETQRNKGNFPGRFSGRQFSNSRSEMNVSTLELGDSALYLCASSLGRGNNEQFFGPGTRLTVL.

Many counts were recorded for this clonotype. As DNA, the CDR3 is TGTGCCATCAGTGAGACAGCCTATGGCTACACCTTC. This encodes CAISETAYGYTF. The genes are TRBV10-3 and TRBJ1-2; D is ambiguous. CDR3 length: 12 residues. V was shortened by 2 bases and J by 4 bases, with 5 bases between the two germline ends. Germline CDR1 and CDR2: ENHRY and SYGVKD.

This clonotype occurred a few times. V and J are TRBV5-1 and TRBJ1-1, with a possible D match to TRBD1 (6 bases). Between the trimmed V and J ends, which lost 4 bases and 4 bases, there was a span of 17 bases. This CDR3 is 15 amino acids long. Per the germline V gene, CDR1 is SGHRS and CDR2 is YFSETQ. The CDR3 sequence is CASSPGAGGSTEAFF. The CDR3 DNA is TGCGCCAGCAGCCCAGGGGCGGGGGGGAGCACTGAAGCTTTCTTT.

This clonotype has ten or more counts. This chain connects TRBV29-1 to TRBJ1-1, with D possibly matching TRBD1 (5 bases). The CDR3 consists of 14 residues. Germline V CDR1 and CDR2: SQVTM, ANQGSEA. V lost 6 bases and J 7 bases, leaving 21 bases between the germline ends. The CDR3: CSVARPPRDLEAFF. DNA of the CDR3: TGCAGCGTAGCACGACCCCCCCGGGACCTTGAAGCTTTCTTT.